This TCR beta chain was obtained from a study of shared clonotypes between healthy human individuals. This clone was counted between two and nine times. The assay was immunoSEQ multiplex PCR, and TCRdb's table has in-frame clones only and misses some. This table holds 730,000 or so clones, around 72% found once. The CDR3 has 14 residues. Trimming pared 3 bases from V and 4 bases from J, leaving 9 bases between. Germline CDR1 SGHTA, CDR2 FQGNSA. V and J are TRBV7-2 and TRBJ2-2; D perhaps matches TRBD2 (6 bases). This TCR derives from a woman between 25 and 40 years old in good health. Sequenced material: memory CD4+ T cells sorted from blood. The subset denotes: CD45RA-negative fraction. CDR3 nucleotide sequence: TGTGCCAGCAGCTTCGGGACTTTCACCGGGGAGCTGTTTTTT. As protein: CASSFGTFTGELFF. Drawing the rest from reference TRBV7-2 and TRBJ2-2, the complete variable domain is GAGVSQSPSNKVTEKGKDVELRCDPISGHTALYWYRQSLGQGLEFLIYFQGNSAPDKSGLPSDRFSAERTGGSVSTLTIQRTQQEDSAVYLCASSFGTFTGELFFGEGSRLTVL.